The 18 T cell receptor beta chains presented below share a single source sample, sequenced in a study of metastatic and nonmetastatic thyroid tumors. Patients had received no treatment of any kind before thyroid surgery. TCRdb re-analyzed the PCR reads through MiXCR. In the table there are about 7,800 clones, less than 35% of which are singletons. The source material was tumor tissue. These receptors all come from a female donor with papillary thyroid cancer or a benign thyroid nodule (not recorded which). Some clones in this sample may be carry-over from other donors' samples.

By frequency in the sample, this clone is medium-sized. This chain connects TRBV5-6 to TRBJ1-2; tentative D call: TRBD1 (5 bases). This CDR3 contains 15 residues. Germline V gene sequence: CDR1 SGHDT, CDR2 YYEEEE. The V end was cut by 6 bases, the J end by 7 bases, with 22 bases between. CDR3 in amino acids: CASTLGGRRVFGYTF. In nucleotides, the CDR3 is TGTGCCAGCACCCTGGGGGGGAGAAGAGTGTTTGGCTACACCTTC. The complete variable domain, with remaining parts taken from reference TRBV5-6 and TRBJ1-2, reads DAGVTQSPTHLIKTRGQQVTLRCSPKSGHDTVSWYQQALGQGPQFIFQYYEEEERQRGNFPDRFSGHQFPNYSSELNVNALLLGDSALYLCASTLGGRRVFGYTFGSGTRLTVV.

The chain carries TRBV20-1 and TRBJ2-2, with a possible D match to TRBD2 (6 bases). Trimming stripped 0 bases from V and 1 base from J, with 15 bases between. The CDR3 sequence is 17 residues long. The germline V gene encodes CDR1 DFQATT and CDR2 SNEGSKA (reference sequence). CDR3 loop: CSARELGAGRNTGELFF. The CDR3 DNA follows: TGCAGTGCTAGAGAGTTGGGAGCGGGCAGGAACACCGGGGAGCTGTTTTTT.

V is TRBV20-1 and J is TRBJ2-7, with D hard to call. V dropped 3 bases and J dropped 4 bases, with 7 bases sitting between them. CDR3 length: 11 residues. Germline CDR1 is DFQATT and CDR2 is SNEGSKA (reference sequence). The DNA for the CDR3 is TGCAGTGCTAGCGGTCCGTACGAGCAGTACTTC. Translating gives CSASGPYEQYF.

This clone has only a few counts. The chain's CDR3 is CASSESAAKHNSPLHF. The CDR3 region has the DNA TGTGCCAGCAGTGAGTCGGCCGCCAAACATAATTCACCCCTCCACTTT. The rearrangement uses TRBV6-1 and TRBJ1-6, with D unresolved. Between the trimmed V and J ends, which lost 3 bases and 5 bases, there was a span of 14 bases. The CDR3 totals 16 residues. The germline CDR1 and CDR2 sequences are MNHNS and SASEGT.

The chain combines TRBV11-3 with TRBJ2-1; 9 bases map to TRBD2. This CDR3 is 14 amino acids long. Trimming cost V 4 bases and J 4 bases; bases outside gene matches: 2. Germline CDR1 is SGHNT and CDR2 is YENEEA. This CDR3 reads CASSYAGGYNEQFF. Written as DNA, the CDR3 is TGTGCCAGCAGCTACGCGGGGGGGTACAATGAGCAGTTCTTC.

About this clone: One junction end does not reproduce the germline sequence, and a read error may be involved. The genes are TRBV4-1 and TRBJ2-7, with TRBD1 matching over 9 bases. CDR3 length equals 15 residues. Germline loops: CDR1 MGHRA, CDR2 YSYEKL. This CDR3 reads CASSHVGTGPYVQYF. The CDR3 DNA follows: TGCGCCAGCAGCCATGTGGGGACAGGGCCATACGTGCAGTACTTC.

This clone was counted a few times. The chain joins TRBV12-3 or TRBV12-4 to TRBJ2-1, with 8 bases aligning to TRBD1. V was clipped by 6 bases and J by 5 bases; unmatched bases: 6. CDR3 length: 14 residues. The CDR3 nucleotides read TGTGCCAGCAGCTCAAAGGACAGGGACAATGAGCAGTTCTTC. Translated: CASSSKDRDNEQFF.

The chain has TRBV5-1 and TRBJ1-3; TRBD1 matches at 10 bases. Germline values: CDR1 SGHRS, CDR2 YFSETQ. V trimming: 0 bases; J trimming: 0 bases; junction bases outside the gene matches: 6. CDR3 length equals 18 residues. CDR3 sequence (DNA): TGCGCCAGCAGCTTGGATGGGACAGGGGCCTTCTCTGGAAACACCATATATTTT. Amino acid sequence: CASSLDGTGAFSGNTIYF.

This clone is classed as medium-sized. The chain combines TRBV2 with TRBJ1-2; 7 bases match TRBD1. The length of the CDR3 is 14 residues. The V segment lost 9 bases and the J segment 6 bases; nucleotides outside the gene matches: 13. From germline, CDR1 is SNHLY and CDR2 FYNNEI. CDR3: CASFDRAERDGYTF. For the CDR3, the DNA is TGTGCCAGTTTTGACAGGGCGGAACGGGATGGCTACACCTTC. The full variable domain, in which reference TRBV2 and TRBJ1-2 provide the parts outside the CDR3, is EPEVTQTPSHQVTQMGQEVILRCVPISNHLYFYWYRQILGQKVEFLVSFYNNEISEKSEIFDDQFSVERPDGSNFTLKIRSTKLEDSAMYFCASFDRAERDGYTFGSGTRLTVV.

Here the CDR3 reads CASSDTVYEQYF. CDR3 bases: TGTGCCAGCAGTGATACAGTGTACGAGCAGTACTTC. This chain connects TRBV2 to TRBJ2-7; no reliable D call. From germline, CDR1 is SNHLY and CDR2 FYNNEI. The CDR3 spans 12 residues. V was cut by 3 bases and J by 4 bases, with 7 bases left in between.

Only a few counts were recorded for this clone. The gene calls are TRBV27 and TRBJ2-1, with 10 bases that match TRBD2. This CDR3 is 15 amino acids long. Germline values: CDR1 MNHEY, CDR2 SMNVEV (reference sequence). J was trimmed by 5 bases and V by 5 bases; bases with no gene match: 6. This CDR3 reads CASSRTSGRNNEQFF. In DNA form, the CDR3 reads TGTGCCAGCAGTCGGACTAGCGGACGGAACAATGAGCAGTTCTTC.

This rearrangement joins TRBV7-2 to TRBJ2-1, with 14 bases aligning to TRBD2. J gave up 0 bases and V 0 bases, and 1 base lay outside the gene matches. The germline V gene has CDR1 SGHTA and CDR2 FQGNSA. The CDR3 runs 18 residues. In DNA form, the CDR3 reads TGTGCCAGCAGCTTAGCCGGGACTAGCGGGAGCTCCTACAATGAGCAGTTCTTC. It translates to CASSLAGTSGSSYNEQFF.

This clone was seen ten or more times. The gene calls are TRBV7-9 and TRBJ2-3; no reliable D call. Germline V gene data show CDR1 as SEHNR and CDR2 as FQNEAQ (reference sequence). The CDR3 spans 14 residues. Trimming took off 3 bases at V and 0 bases at J, with 7 bases between the two ends. The CDR3 coding sequence is TGTGCCAGCAGCTTGGTAGGGAGCACAGATACGCAGTATTTT. Its protein is CASSLVGSTDTQYF.

The chain links TRBV25-1 to TRBJ2-5; 11 bases are shared with TRBD2. CDR3 length: 15 residues. V trimming: 6 bases; J trimming: 2 bases; junction bases outside the gene matches: 5. Germline CDR1 MGHDK, CDR2 SYGVNS. CDR3 bases: TGTGCCAGCAGGGTAGCGGGAGGGCCTCAAGAGACCCAGTACTTC. Translation: CASRVAGGPQETQYF.

As to this clone: One junction end disagrees with the germline gene, perhaps due to a read error. The V and J genes are TRBV12-3 or TRBV12-4 and TRBJ2-1; D is unresolved. The CDR3 is made up of 12 amino acids. The DNA for the CDR3 is TGTGCCAGAAGCAGCGCCGACAATGAGCAGTTGTTC. It is translated as CARSSADNEQLF.

This clone was detected only a few times. An end of the junction differs from the germline gene, which may be a read error. This chain links TRBV6-1 with TRBJ2-6; 11 bases align to TRBD1. The CDR3 spans 15 residues. Germline V gives CDR1 MNHNS, CDR2 SASEGT. The CDR3 nucleotides read TGTGCCAGCAGCGGACAGGGGGCCGGGGCCAACGCCCTGACTTTC. This sequence encodes CASSGQGAGANALTF.

This clone occurred many times. V is TRBV18 and J is TRBJ2-3; no definite D call. The CDR3 contains 14 residues. The germline V gene encodes CDR1 KGHSH and CDR2 LQKENI. The germline V and J ends were trimmed by 0 bases and 3 bases, with 7 bases remaining between them. CDR3 sequence: CASSPPARTDTQYF. The CDR3, as DNA: TGTGCCAGCTCACCACCCGCTAGAACAGATACGCAGTATTTT.

The chain links TRBV20-1 to TRBJ2-1; D call uncertain. Trimming shortened V by 6 bases and J by 4 bases, and 19 bases separated the two germline ends. The CDR3 has 15 residues. Looked up from germline, CDR1 is DFQATT and CDR2 is SNEGSKA (reference sequence). The CDR3 here is CSAPYGRSLYNEQFF. The CDR3 region has the DNA TGCAGTGCGCCATACGGACGATCGTTATACAATGAGCAGTTCTTC.